Shown below are 18 T cell receptor beta chains from a single sample sequenced in a study of T-cell memory formation after mild COVID-19. TCRdb re-analysed the 5' RACE reads in MiXCR, keeping a single row per CDR3 protein. The sample comprises under 150,000 distinct CDR3 sequences, approximately 22% of which are singletons, and 41% rests with the top ten. The sequencing input was PBMCs or a T cell subset sorted from them (not recorded which). The receptors were gathered from a man aged 18 to 35 who had mild COVID-19 (a few samples of this study predate the infection). Cell type and time point are not known.

The sample holds a few counts of this clonotype. The rearrangement uses TRBV9 and TRBJ1-1; 8 nucleotides agree with TRBD1. The CDR3 consists of 15 residues. The V gene end was trimmed by 3 bases and the J gene end by 4 bases; junction bases not matched to a gene: 8. The germline CDR1 and CDR2 sequences are SGDLS and YYNGEE. CDR3 amino acids: CASSDTGGSGTEAFF. CDR3 sequence (DNA): TGTGCCAGCAGCGACACAGGGGGTTCTGGCACTGAAGCTTTCTTT.

This chain links TRBV7-8 with TRBJ2-7, with D tentatively TRBD1 or TRBD2 (5 bases each). The CDR3 length is 15 residues. Per the germline V gene, CDR1 is SGHVS and CDR2 is FQNEAQ. V dropped 5 bases and J dropped 5 bases, with 19 bases sitting between them. CDR3 amino acids: CASSPTGPLANEQYV. The CDR3 region has the DNA TGTGCCAGCAGCCCTACGGGACCGCTCGCCAACGAGCAGTACGTC.

This clonotype was seen ten or more times. The chain uses TRBV7-6 and TRBJ2-3; either TRBD1 or TRBD2 may fit D (5 bases each). Germline CDR1 SGHVS, CDR2 FNYEAQ. The V end was cut by 4 bases, the J end by 0 bases, with 11 bases between. CDR3 size: 15 residues. The CDR3 region is CASSYRDGSTDTQYF. As DNA, the CDR3 is TGTGCCAGCAGCTACCGGGACGGCAGCACAGATACGCAGTATTTT. Filled out from reference TRBV7-6 and TRBJ2-3, the complete variable domain reads GAGVSQSPRYKVTKRGQDVALRCDPISGHVSLYWYRQALGQGPEFLTYFNYEAQQDKSGLPNDRFSAERPEGSISTLTIQRTEQRDSAMYRCASSYRDGSTDTQYFGPGTRLTVL.

The rearrangement uses TRBV27 and TRBJ1-4, with no clear D. The CDR3 length is 17 residues. The V and J ends lost 4 bases and 0 bases respectively, with 15 bases between them. Germline loops: CDR1 MNHEY, CDR2 SMNVEV (reference sequence). The CDR3 region has the DNA TGTGCCAGCAGTTCTGGACCCGTCTTTTCAACTAATGAAAAACTGTTTTTT. This gives the protein CASSSGPVFSTNEKLFF.

There are a few counts of this clonotype. The chain couples TRBV18 to TRBJ2-7, with D perhaps TRBD2 (5 bases). Trimming took off 6 bases at V and 4 bases at J, with 10 bases between the two ends. The CDR3 totals 12 residues. Germline values: CDR1 KGHSH, CDR2 LQKENI. The CDR3 DNA is TGTGCCAGCTCTCGGGAAATGTACGAGCAGTACTTC. Translated: CASSREMYEQYF.

The chain couples TRBV4-1 to TRBJ1-5; a possible D gene is TRBD1 (5 bases). Germline values: CDR1 MGHRA, CDR2 YSYEKL. This CDR3 contains 14 residues. V gave up 5 bases and J gave up 3 bases, with 11 bases separating them. The CDR3 sequence: CASSSAGTNQPQHF. The CDR3 DNA follows: TGCGCCAGCAGCTCAGCCGGGACCAATCAGCCCCAGCATTTT.

This clonotype was counted a few times. V usage is TRBV7-2 and J usage is TRBJ2-3; 7 bases are a match to TRBD1. Trimming removed 1 base from V and 1 base from J; junction bases left unmatched: 8. CDR1 and CDR2 from the germline V gene are SGHTA and FQGNSA. The CDR3 is made up of 17 amino acids. CDR3 protein: CASSLVGQPTRTDTQYF. In DNA form, the CDR3 reads TGTGCCAGCAGCTTAGTGGGACAGCCGACTCGCACAGATACGCAGTATTTT.

This clonotype has just a few counts. The rearrangement uses TRBV5-1 and TRBJ2-7; 14 bases are shared with TRBD2. The CDR3 extends over 15 amino acids. The V segment lost 4 bases and the J segment 5 bases; nucleotides outside the gene matches: 5. Germline-derived CDR1 and CDR2 are SGHRS and YFSETQ. The CDR3 spells CASSVGTSGGNEQYF. The CDR3 DNA is TGCGCCAGCAGCGTGGGGACTAGCGGGGGCAACGAGCAGTACTTC.

This clonotype was counted between two and nine times. This chain uses TRBV15 with TRBJ2-3; D tentatively fits TRBD1 or TRBD2 (5 bases each). The CDR3 length is 15 residues. V lost 1 base and J 2 bases, leaving 10 bases between the germline ends. The germline gives CDR1 LNHNV, CDR2 YYDKDF (reference sequence). The CDR3 coding sequence is TGTGCCACCAGCAGAGGGGGGAGACACACAGATACGCAGTATTTT. This encodes CATSRGGRHTDTQYF.

The V call is TRBV9, the J call TRBJ2-2; D possibly corresponds to TRBD2 (6 bases). The CDR3 has 15 residues. CDR1 and CDR2 (germline): SGDLS, YYNGEE. V lost 3 bases and J 5 bases, leaving 14 bases between the germline ends. DNA for the CDR3: TGTGCCAGCAGCGAGGGCGGGGTAAGGACCGGGGAGCTGTTTTTT. This codes for CASSEGGVRTGELFF.

This rearrangement joins TRBV7-9 to TRBJ2-3; 10 nucleotides line up with TRBD1. The V gene's germline CDR1 is SEHNR and CDR2 FQNEAQ (reference sequence). Trimming cost V 5 bases and J 5 bases; bases outside gene matches: 4. This CDR3 region has 14 residues. Here the CDR3 DNA reads TGTGCCAGCAGCCCCCGGGACAGGGGAGATACGCAGTATTTT. Protein: CASSPRDRGDTQYF.

The chain recombines TRBV13 with TRBJ2-7, with unresolved D. V lost 0 bases and J lost 3, with 6 bases in between. This CDR3 spans 13 amino acids. In germline, CDR1 is PRHDT, CDR2 FYEKMQ (reference sequence). CDR3: CASSLGPNYEQYV. The CDR3 DNA follows: TGTGCCAGCAGCTTAGGACCGAACTACGAGCAGTACGTC.

The chain combines TRBV7-9 with TRBJ1-1; weak D call: TRBD1 (6 bases). The V gene lost 2 bases and the J gene lost 2 bases, with 9 bases spanning the gap. The germline V gene has CDR1 SEHNR and CDR2 FQNEAQ (reference sequence). The length of the CDR3 is 14 residues. This chain's CDR3 is CASSLQGPNTEAFF. As DNA, the CDR3 is TGTGCCAGCAGCTTACAGGGGCCAAACACTGAAGCTTTCTTT.

This clonotype was counted only a few times. V and J are TRBV7-9 and TRBJ1-5; D ambiguous. The V and J ends lost 4 bases and 7 bases respectively, with 11 bases between them. Germline-derived CDR1 and CDR2 are SEHNR and FQNEAQ (reference sequence). The CDR3 is 13 amino acids. The chain's CDR3 is CASSSGFVQPQHF. The CDR3 bases are TGTGCCAGCAGCTCCGGGTTCGTACAGCCCCAGCATTTT.

Here the CDR3 reads CASSESILLNSPLHF. CDR3 bases: TGCGCCAGCAGTGAGTCGATTCTGCTTAATTCACCCCTCCACTTT. The rearrangement links TRBV10-2 to TRBJ1-6; D is undetermined. Looked up from germline, CDR1 is WSHSY and CDR2 is SAAADI. V lost 0 bases and J 6 bases, leaving 9 bases between the germline ends. The CDR3 is 15 residues long.

V usage is TRBV14 and J usage is TRBJ1-2, with 8 positions matching TRBD1. The CDR3 has 16 residues. Germline CDR1 SGHDN, CDR2 FVKESK. The junction had 11 bases not matched to a gene; V was cut back by 3 bases and J by 5 bases. The CDR3 DNA reads TGTGCCAGCAGCCATCATTCGGACAGGGAACCTTATGGCTACACCTTC. Protein sequence: CASSHHSDREPYGYTF.

This clonotype appeared a few times. The genes are TRBV5-6 and TRBJ2-7, with D perhaps matching TRBD1 (5 bases). Germline CDR1 SGHDT, CDR2 YYEEEE. V lost 1 base to trimming and J lost 1 base, with 6 bases between them. CDR3 length equals 13 residues. Here the CDR3 reads CASSLKGSYEQYV. The CDR3, as DNA: TGTGCCAGCAGCTTGAAGGGGTCCTACGAGCAGTACGTC.

This clonotype appeared many times. CDR3 sequence: CASSQDPAGNYGYTF. DNA for the CDR3: TGCGCCAGCAGCCAAGATCCCGCAGGGAACTATGGCTACACCTTC. J is TRBJ1-2 and V is TRBV4-1; a possible D gene is TRBD1 (5 bases). Germline assignment: CDR1 MGHRA and CDR2 YSYEKL. This CDR3 comprises 15 residues. V lost 0 bases and J lost 2, with 10 bases in between.